Below are 10 T cell receptor beta chains sequenced from a single sample in a study of shared T cell receptors in the human thymus (dated by TCRdb to 2020 to 2023). Receptor libraries were prepared by the immunoSEQ multiplex PCR assay. In its TCRdb copy, this immuneACCESS table keeps in-frame sequences only and misses some clones. Where compared with another copy, unresolved V genes explain less than half of these, and the others have no known cause. The sample table contains about 660,000 clones; only one count was recorded for 88% of them. Around 0.0099% of the sample belongs to the ten largest clones. These sequences were also reported in another study, on human thymus T cells.

Sequencing was performed on thymocytes. The receptors were gathered from a boy under three years old with a congenital heart defect. Donor details come from another sample of the same person, matched by shared clones.

This clone was counted between two and nine times. This chain links TRBV11-3 with TRBJ2-7; tentatively, D is TRBD1 (6 bases). CDR3 length: 16 residues. The germline V and J ends were trimmed by 5 bases and 0 bases, with 17 bases remaining between them. The germline CDR1 and CDR2 sequences are SGHNT and YENEEA. The CDR3 protein is CASSGTWTAYSYEQYF. In DNA, the CDR3 is TGTGCCAGCAGCGGAACTTGGACAGCTTACTCCTACGAGCAGTACTTC. The full variable domain, in which reference TRBV11-3 and TRBJ2-7 provide the parts outside the CDR3, is EAGVVQSPRYKIIEKKQPVAFWCNPISGHNTLYWYLQNLGQGPELLIRYENEEAVDDSQLPKDRFSAERLKGVDSTLKIQPAELGDSAVYLCASSGTWTAYSYEQYFGPGTRLTVT.

This clone was observed a handful of times. The chain employs TRBV27 and TRBJ2-7, with D unresolved. The ends were cut back, 3 bases at V and 7 bases at J, with 22 bases in the middle. The CDR3 extends over 16 amino acids. Germline lookup yields CDR1 MNHEY and CDR2 SMNVEV (reference sequence). DNA of the CDR3: TGTGCCAGCAGTTTGGCGGCGCTAGAAGAAACTGGGGAGCAGTACTTC. Protein product: CASSLAALEETGEQYF.

J is TRBJ2-1 and V is TRBV6-5; 7 bases agree with TRBD1. The V and J ends lost 6 bases and 9 bases, in that order; junction bases with no gene match: 11. Germline lookup yields CDR1 MNHEY and CDR2 SVGAGI. The CDR3 sequence is 14 residues long. CDR3 sequence reads: CASSTKRGLGEQFF. CDR3 nucleotides: TGTGCCAGCAGCACTAAAAGGGGGCTGGGTGAGCAGTTCTTC.

V usage is TRBV5-4 and J usage is TRBJ2-2; TRBD1 agrees at 8 bases. Germline CDR1 SGHNT, CDR2 YYREEE (reference sequence). Unmatched junction bases numbered 5, after V lost 3 bases and J lost 4 bases. This CDR3 is 15 amino acids long. CDR3 region: CASSSQGVGTGELFF. CDR3 bases: TGTGCCAGCAGCTCACAGGGGGTAGGCACCGGGGAGCTGTTTTTT. The full variable domain, in which reference TRBV5-4 and TRBJ2-2 provide the parts outside the CDR3, is ETGVTQSPTHLIKTRGQQVTLRCSSQSGHNTVSWYQQALGQGPQFIFQYYREEENGRGNFPPRFSGLQFPNYSSELNVNALELDDSALYLCASSSQGVGTGELFFGEGSRLTVL.

The chain has TRBV7-2 and TRBJ2-7, with TRBD1 matching 8 bases. This CDR3 is 14 amino acids long. Germline CDR1 reads SGHTA; CDR2 reads FQGNSA. Trimming removed 5 bases from V and 4 bases from J; junction bases left unmatched: 7. The CDR3 DNA is TGTGCCAGCAGCATAAGGACAGGGAGGTACGAGCAGTACTTC. Translated: CASSIRTGRYEQYF.

The V gene is TRBV6-4, the J gene TRBJ2-1, with 7 nucleotides matching TRBD2. With V trimmed by 2 bases and J by 5 bases, 9 bases remained unmatched. Germline loops: CDR1 MRHNA, CDR2 SNTAGT. CDR3 length: 16 amino acids. CDR3 bases: TGTGCCAGCAGTGACACGACTAGCCCTAAAGACAATGAGCAGTTCTTC. As protein: CASSDTTSPKDNEQFF.

The chain carries TRBV6-1 and TRBJ2-7; maybe TRBD2 (5 bases). CDR1 MNHNS and CDR2 SASEGT come from the germline V gene. CDR3 length equals 17 residues. Trimming removed 3 bases from V and 4 bases from J, with 22 bases in between. CDR3 nucleotides: TGTGCCAGCAGTGAGGAGAGGCTGGGCCCCGAGGGTTACGAGCAGTACTTC. This translates into CASSEERLGPEGYEQYF.

This chain joins TRBV5-4 and TRBJ2-7, with TRBD2 matching 11 bases. With 4 bases clipped from V and 0 bases from J, the junction kept 6 bases outside the gene matches. The CDR3 has 16 residues. The V gene's germline CDR1 is SGHNT and CDR2 YYREEE (reference sequence). CDR3 sequence (DNA): TGTGCCAGCAGCCGAAAAACTAGCGGGAGCTCCTACGAGCAGTACTTC. Residues: CASSRKTSGSSYEQYF.

The rearrangement links TRBV2 to TRBJ2-1, with 7 nucleotides matching TRBD2. The ends lost 1 base at V and 0 bases at J; junction bases unmatched: 3. Per germline, CDR1 SNHLY and CDR2 FYNNEI. The CDR3 has 16 residues. The CDR3 DNA reads TGTGCCAGCAGTGAAGGGGGCGGGAGCTCCTACAATGAGCAGTTCTTC. Its translation is CASSEGGGSSYNEQFF.

This chain links TRBV7-8 with TRBJ2-2, with D perhaps matching TRBD2 (5 bases). Germline loops: CDR1 SGHVS, CDR2 FQNEAQ. V dropped 8 bases and J dropped 6 bases, with 25 bases sitting between them. The CDR3 loop spans 17 amino acids. This chain's CDR3 is CASVVFQTRGRAGELFF. The CDR3 nucleotides are TGTGCCAGCGTCGTTTTCCAAACCCGGGGTCGGGCCGGGGAGCTGTTTTTT.